The 8 T cell receptor beta chains in this list originate from one sample, sequenced in a study of shared clonotypes between healthy human individuals. Profiled with immunoSEQ multiplex PCR; TCRdb holds only in-frame clones, not every one. The profile shows some 600,000 clones, 90% to 97% of them singletons. Positively selected for CCR7, the CD45RO-negative cells used as naive CD8 cells excluded terminally differentiated effector memory CD45RA+ cells. Sample: naive CD8+ T cells sorted from blood. The receptor source for this set is a woman younger than 45 in good health.

This clone occurred once. The V and J genes are TRBV2 and TRBJ1-2, with D perhaps TRBD1 (6 bases). Trimming took off 1 base at V and 5 bases at J, with 29 bases between the two ends. From germline, CDR1 is SNHLY and CDR2 FYNNEI. This CDR3 spans 20 amino acids. The CDR3 is CASSEGVASGARTMEYGYTF. CDR3 nucleotide sequence: TGTGCCAGCAGTGAAGGGGTAGCATCAGGGGCGAGAACTATGGAGTATGGCTACACCTTC.

DNA for the CDR3: TGTGCCAGCAGTTTCGGGGGGGCTTCTCAGCCCCAGCATTTT. This encodes CASSFGGASQPQHF. J is TRBJ1-5 and V is TRBV28, with D possibly matching TRBD1 (6 bases). The CDR3 has 14 residues. V was cut by 3 bases and J by 6 bases, with 12 bases left in between. Germline CDR1 MDHEN, CDR2 SYDVKM. The entire variable domain, with the rest obtained from reference TRBV28 and TRBJ1-5, is as follows: DVKVTQSSRYLVKRTGEKVFLECVQDMDHENMFWYRQDPGLGLRLIYFSYDVKMKEKGDIPEGYSVSREKKERFSLILESASTNQTSMYLCASSFGGASQPQHFGDGTRLSIL.

This chain uses TRBV5-1 with TRBJ1-3; D remains unclear. V was trimmed by 4 bases and J by 0 bases, leaving 14 bases between them. This CDR3 contains 16 residues. Germline V CDR1 and CDR2: SGHRS, YFSETQ. This CDR3 reads CASSTEPSSSGNTIYF. The CDR3 nucleotides read TGCGCCAGCAGCACTGAGCCGTCGTCCTCTGGAAACACCATATATTTT.

The chain joins TRBV28 to TRBJ1-5; D call uncertain. Germline V gene data show CDR1 as MDHEN and CDR2 as SYDVKM. The CDR3 extends over 14 amino acids. V lost 3 bases and J 4 bases, leaving 10 bases between the germline ends. The CDR3 DNA is TGTGCCAGCAGTTTTCTGCTCAGGAATCAGCCCCAGCATTTT. Translated: CASSFLLRNQPQHF. Combining the CDR3 with reference TRBV28 and TRBJ1-5 gives the whole variable domain DVKVTQSSRYLVKRTGEKVFLECVQDMDHENMFWYRQDPGLGLRLIYFSYDVKMKEKGDIPEGYSVSREKKERFSLILESASTNQTSMYLCASSFLLRNQPQHFGDGTRLSIL.

The V and J genes are TRBV5-1 and TRBJ2-1, with D tentatively TRBD1 or TRBD2 (5 bases each). The CDR3 length is 15 residues. CDR1 is SGHRS, CDR2 YFSETQ, per germline. The ends were cut back, 4 bases at V and 10 bases at J, with 21 bases in the middle. CDR3 in amino acids: CASSPRMVGTREQFF. The CDR3 DNA reads TGCGCCAGCAGCCCGCGGATGGTGGGGACGCGGGAGCAGTTCTTC.

V usage is TRBV27 and J usage is TRBJ2-2; 8 nucleotides agree with TRBD2. This CDR3 spans 15 amino acids. CDR1 and CDR2 from the germline V gene are MNHEY and SMNVEV (reference sequence). The J segment lost 3 bases and the V segment lost 7 bases, leaving 7 bases of the junction unmatched. CDR3: CASTSGAGDTGELFF. Here the CDR3 DNA reads TGTGCCAGCACGTCGGGAGCGGGGGACACCGGGGAGCTGTTTTTT.

This clone has just one count. This sequence joins TRBV5-4 and TRBJ2-1, with 7 bases lining up with TRBD1. CDR3 length: 13 amino acids. Germline loops: CDR1 SGHNT, CDR2 YYREEE (reference sequence). V shed 1 base and J 6 bases; nucleotides not matched to a gene: 1. CDR3 region: CASSLTGANEQFF. The CDR3 nucleotides read TGTGCCAGCAGCTTGACAGGGGCCAATGAGCAGTTCTTC.

V and J are TRBV6-5 and TRBJ2-3, with TRBD1 matching over 10 bases. J was trimmed by 4 bases and V by 4 bases; bases with no gene match: 5. The germline V gene encodes CDR1 MNHEY and CDR2 SVGAGI. The CDR3 runs 15 residues. This CDR3 reads CASSLTGGFSDTQYF. The CDR3, as DNA: TGTGCCAGCAGTTTGACAGGGGGCTTTTCAGATACGCAGTATTTT.